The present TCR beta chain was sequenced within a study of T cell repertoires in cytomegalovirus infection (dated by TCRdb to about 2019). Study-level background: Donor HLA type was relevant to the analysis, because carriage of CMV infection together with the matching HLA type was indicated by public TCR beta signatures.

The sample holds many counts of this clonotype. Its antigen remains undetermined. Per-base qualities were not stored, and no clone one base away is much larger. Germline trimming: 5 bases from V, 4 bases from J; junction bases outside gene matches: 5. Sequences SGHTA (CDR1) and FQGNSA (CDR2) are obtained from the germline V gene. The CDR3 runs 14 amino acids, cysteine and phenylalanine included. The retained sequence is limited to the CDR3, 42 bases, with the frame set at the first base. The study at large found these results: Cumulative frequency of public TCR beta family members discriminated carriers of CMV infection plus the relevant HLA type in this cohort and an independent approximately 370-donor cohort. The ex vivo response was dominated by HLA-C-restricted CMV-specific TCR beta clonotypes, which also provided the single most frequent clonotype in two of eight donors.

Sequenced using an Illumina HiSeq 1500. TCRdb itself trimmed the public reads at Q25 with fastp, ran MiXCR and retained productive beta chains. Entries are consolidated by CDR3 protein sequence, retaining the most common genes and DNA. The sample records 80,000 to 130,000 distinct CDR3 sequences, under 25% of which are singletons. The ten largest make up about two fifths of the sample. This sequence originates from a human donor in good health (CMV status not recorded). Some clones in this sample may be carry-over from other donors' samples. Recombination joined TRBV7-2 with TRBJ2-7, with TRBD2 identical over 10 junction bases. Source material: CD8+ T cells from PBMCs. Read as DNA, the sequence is TGTGCCAGCAGCCTTAGCGGGGGGATATACGAGCAGTACTTC. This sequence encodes CASSLSGGIYEQYF.